Listed below are T cell receptor beta chains from one sample, sequenced in a study of cytomegalovirus exposure and HLA in healthy donors. TCRdb's copy holds only in-frame clones and misses some; the assay was immunoSEQ multiplex PCR. The data show fewer than 200,000 clones, with approximately 80% seen just once and about 0.8% held by the top ten. Source material: PBMCs. These receptors all stem from a female donor in good health and CMV-seronegative. CDR3s include the opening cysteine and the closing phenylalanine or tryptophan. A D gene is named only where the DNA matches it firmly. Size is stated for part of the rows, as once, few or many counts, or as a class when the clone is expanded.

d_call j_call clone_size v_call cdr3_nt cdr3_aa
. TRBJ1-1 . TRBV7-9 TGTGCCAGCAGCTCTGGGACAAGGAACACTGAAGCTTTCTTT CASSSGTRNTEAFF
TRBD1 TRBJ2-1 . TRBV28 TGTGCCAGCAGTTTGGTGACAGGGAAGGTCAATGAGCAGTTCTTC CASSLVTGKVNEQFF
. TRBJ1-4 few TRBV14 TGTGCCAGCAGCCAAGACCCAGGCAGGCTGTTTTTT CASSQDPGRLFF
. TRBJ2-1 . TRBV10-3 TGTGCCATCAGTGAGTCGCAGAGGCACCCGAACAATGAGCAGTTCTTC CAISESQRHPNNEQFF
TRBD2 TRBJ2-1 . TRBV28 TGTGCCAGCAGCCAAACGGGGGGTAAGGGGTTCTTC CASSQTGGKGFF
. TRBJ2-1 . TRBV6-5 TGTGCCAGCAGTTACTATGGGCAGCAGTTCTTC CASSYYGQQFF
TRBD1 TRBJ1-2 . TRBV2 TGTGCCAGCAGTGAAGAGGGACAGGGGTACTATGGCTACACCTTC CASSEEGQGYYGYTF
TRBD2 TRBJ2-7 . TRBV6-6 TGTGCCAGCAGTTTTCAAACAGCGGGGTTGTACGAGCAGTACTTC CASSFQTAGLYEQYF
TRBD1 TRBJ2-7 . TRBV5-6 TGTGCCAGCAGCTTGTACTCAAGGGTCCGGGACAGAGGGGCCTACGAGCAGTACTTC CASSLYSRVRDRGAYEQYF
. TRBJ1-3 . TRBV7-9 TGTGCCAGCAGCTTAGCGTCAGGAAACACCATATATTTT CASSLASGNTIYF
TRBD1 TRBJ1-2 few TRBV30 TGTGCCTGGAGTGTACACTTGAGACAGGGGGTGGGCTATGGCTACACCTTC CAWSVHLRQGVGYGYTF
. TRBJ2-3 few TRBV27 TGTGCCAGCAGTCCCCTCGGGACAACCACAGATACGCAGTATTTT CASSPLGTTTDTQYF
. TRBJ2-7 . TRBV28 TGTGCCAGCAGTTTACGTCCCTCCTACGAGCAGTACTTC CASSLRPSYEQYF
TRBD1 TRBJ1-4 . TRBV10-3 TGTGCCATCAGTGATTCGACAGGGAGGGAAAAACTGTTTTTT CAISDSTGREKLFF
. TRBJ2-7 . TRBV7-2 TGTGCCAGCAGTTGGCCCTCCTACGAGCAGTACTTC CASSWPSYEQYF
. TRBJ2-1 . TRBV12-2 TGTGCAAGTCGCTTAGTCGACTATCCTAGAAGGGATAATGAGCAGTTCTTC CASRLVDYPRRDNEQFF
. TRBJ1-1 . TRBV12-2 TGTGCAAGTCGCTTAGCTCCTTTAAGACTTGAAGCTTTCTTT CASRLAPLRLEAFF
. TRBJ2-7 . TRBV30 TGTGCCTTTGCGAGGACACCCTCCTACGAGCAGTACTTC CAFARTPSYEQYF
TRBD2 TRBJ2-7 . TRBV7-9 TGTGCCAGCAGCTTACGCGGCGGGAGGGCCGGCATGAGCTCCTACGAGCAGTACTTC CASSLRGGRAGMSSYEQYF
. TRBJ2-7 . TRBV30 TGTGCCTGGACGATCCGGGACACCAAGTACTTC CAWTIRDTKYF
. TRBJ1-5 . TRBV29-1 TGCAGCGTTGATACAGGGCAGGGCCAGCCCCAGCATTTT CSVDTGQGQPQHF
TRBD1 TRBJ1-5 . TRBV7-2 TGTGCCAGCAGTACAAACAGGGGTCAGCCCCAGCATTTT CASSTNRGQPQHF
TRBD1 TRBJ1-2 . TRBV5-4 TGTGCCAGCAGCACGGAACAGGGGAATGGCTACACCTTC CASSTEQGNGYTF
TRBD2 TRBJ2-1 once TRBV15 TGTGCCACCAGCAGAGATCGGCTAGCGGGGATATACAATGAGCAGTTCTTC CATSRDRLAGIYNEQFF
TRBD1 TRBJ2-5 . TRBV5-4 TGTGCCAGCAGCCGGGACAGGGAAACCCAGTACTTC CASSRDRETQYF
. TRBJ2-6 . TRBV19 TGTGCCAGTAGTCCCAAGCGAACTGGGGCCAACGTCCTGACTTTC CASSPKRTGANVLTF
TRBD1 TRBJ1-2 . TRBV10-3 TGTGCCATCAGGGGACAGGATGAACATGGCTACACCTTC CAIRGQDEHGYTF
. TRBJ2-2 . TRBV5-4 TGTGCCAGCAGCCAGCAGGGGTTGAACACCGGGGAGCTGTTTTTT CASSQQGLNTGELFF
TRBD1 TRBJ2-7 . TRBV27 TGTGCCAGCAGTCGACCGTCAGGGGGCGTCTACTACGAGCAGTACTTC CASSRPSGGVYYEQYF
. TRBJ1-2 . TRBV28 TGTGCCAGCACCCTGGGCAGGGAAGGATATGGCTACACCTTC CASTLGREGYGYTF
TRBD1 TRBJ1-2 . TRBV19 TGTGCCACTAAGACAGGGACCAACTATGGCTACACCTTC CATKTGTNYGYTF
TRBD1 TRBJ1-3 . TRBV5-6 TGTGCCAGCAGCTTGGGGAGCAGGGGGGTTTTCACTGGAAACACCATATATTTT CASSLGSRGVFTGNTIYF
. TRBJ2-5 . TRBV5-5 TGTGCCAGCAGCAATCGGGGACTCTACCAAGAGACCCAGTACTTC CASSNRGLYQETQYF
TRBD2 TRBJ2-1 once TRBV30 TGTGCCTGGAACGACGGGACTAGCGGAAGCTACAATGAGCAGTTCTTC CAWNDGTSGSYNEQFF
TRBD1 TRBJ2-5 . TRBV9 TGTGCCAGCAGCCCAGGGACAGGGGGTCGAGAGACCCAGTACTTC CASSPGTGGRETQYF
. TRBJ2-1 . TRBV7-2 TGTGCCAGCAGCTCCTACTACAATGAGCAGTTCTTC CASSSYYNEQFF
. TRBJ2-3 . TRBV7-9 TGTGCCAGCAGCTTAGTCCTAGTGGGCCGGGGGGATACGCAGTATTTT CASSLVLVGRGDTQYF
TRBD1 TRBJ1-1 . TRBV2 TGTGCCAGCAGCCTCCTGGCAGCAGGGGGCATGCGGGGCACTGAAGCTTTCTTT CASSLLAAGGMRGTEAFF
. TRBJ2-2 . TRBV19 TGTGCCAGTAGTTTACAGGGTCACACCGGGGAGCTGTTTTTT CASSLQGHTGELFF
TRBD1 TRBJ1-5 few TRBV23-1 TGCGCCAGCAGTCAACCGCCTCGAGACCAGGGACAGGGGCTTTTTTTAAGCAATCAGCCCCAGCATTTT CASSQPPRDQGQGLFLSNQPQHF
. TRBJ2-5 . TRBV4-1 TGCGCCAGCAGCCAAACCCCAGGACAGCAAGAGACCCAGTACTTC CASSQTPGQQETQYF
TRBD2 TRBJ2-7 . TRBV27 TGTGCCAGCACCGGACTAGCGGGGGGGCCTTACGAGCAGTACTTC CASTGLAGGPYEQYF
TRBD2 TRBJ2-7 . TRBV28 TGTGCCAGCAATCTTGCGGGGGGCGGGGCGACATACGAGCAGTACTTC CASNLAGGGATYEQYF
. TRBJ2-7 . TRBV6-6 TGTGCCAGCAGTTACTCCCAAAGCCTTGTCCGCTACTTC CASSYSQSLVRYF
TRBD1 TRBJ1-2 . TRBV18 TGTGCCAGCTCACCACAGGGACAGCGATATGGCTACACCTTC CASSPQGQRYGYTF
. TRBJ1-1 . TRBV19 TGTGCCAGTAGTATGGTCAGGGAAGATAAAGCTTTCTTT CASSMVREDKAFF